This T cell receptor beta chain was sequenced in a study of T-cell memory formation after mild COVID-19. Libraries for TCRalpha and TCRbeta carried sample barcodes and unique molecular identifiers via 5'RACE. TCRdb reanalysed the 5' RACE reads using MiXCR and keeps one entry per CDR3 protein. The sample holds approximately 340,000 distinct CDR3 sequences; about a sixth are singletons and the top ten take approximately 20%. The CDR3 has 14 amino acids. Germline V gives CDR1 MNHEY, CDR2 SVGAGI. The J segment lost 5 bases and the V segment lost 4 bases, leaving 5 bases of the junction unmatched. Overall study findings and caveats: Chiefly within CM and EM were the contracting CD4+ clones; CD8+ ones were within EMRA. The second-wave clones peaking on day 37 were not confirmed as SARS-CoV-2-specific. A subset of responding clones appeared in pre-infection memory, suggesting cross-reactive memory joined.

Only a few counts were recorded for this clonotype. What it binds is not known. This receptor was taken from a young man who had mild COVID-19 (a few samples of this study predate the infection). Cell type and time point are not known. V gene TRBV6-5 combines with J gene TRBJ1-5, with 7 bases matching TRBD1. Sequencing used PBMCs or a T cell subset sorted from them (not recorded which). CDR3 sequence: CASSSNTGDQPQHF. CDR3 DNA sequence: TGTGCCAGCAGTTCTAATACAGGGGATCAGCCCCAGCATTTT.